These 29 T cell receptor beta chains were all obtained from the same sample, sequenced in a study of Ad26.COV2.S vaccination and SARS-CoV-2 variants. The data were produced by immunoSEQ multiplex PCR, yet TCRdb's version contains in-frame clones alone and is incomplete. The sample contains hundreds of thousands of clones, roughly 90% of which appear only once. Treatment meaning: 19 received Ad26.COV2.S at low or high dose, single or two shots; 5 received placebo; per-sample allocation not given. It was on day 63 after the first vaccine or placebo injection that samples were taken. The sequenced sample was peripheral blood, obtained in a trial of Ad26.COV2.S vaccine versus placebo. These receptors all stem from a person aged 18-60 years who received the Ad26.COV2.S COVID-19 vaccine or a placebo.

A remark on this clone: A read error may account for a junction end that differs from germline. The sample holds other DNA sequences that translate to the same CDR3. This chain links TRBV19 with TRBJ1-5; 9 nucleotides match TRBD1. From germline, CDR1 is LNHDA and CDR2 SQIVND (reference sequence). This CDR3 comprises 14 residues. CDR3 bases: TGTGCCAGTAGTATTACAGGGGGCAACCAGCCCCAGCATTTT. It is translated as CASSITGGNQPQHF.

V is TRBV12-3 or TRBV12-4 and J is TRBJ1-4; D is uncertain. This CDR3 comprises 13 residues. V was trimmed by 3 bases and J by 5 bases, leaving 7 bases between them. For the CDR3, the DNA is TGTGCCAGCAGTTTGAGTGGAAATGAAAAACTGTTTTTT. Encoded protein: CASSLSGNEKLFF.

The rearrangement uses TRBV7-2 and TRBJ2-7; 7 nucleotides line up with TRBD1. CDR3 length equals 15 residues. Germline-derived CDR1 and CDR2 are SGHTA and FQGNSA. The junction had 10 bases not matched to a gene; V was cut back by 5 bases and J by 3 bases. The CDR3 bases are TGTGCCAGCAGCCCGACGGAAACAGGGGACTACGAGCAGTACTTC. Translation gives CASSPTETGDYEQYF.

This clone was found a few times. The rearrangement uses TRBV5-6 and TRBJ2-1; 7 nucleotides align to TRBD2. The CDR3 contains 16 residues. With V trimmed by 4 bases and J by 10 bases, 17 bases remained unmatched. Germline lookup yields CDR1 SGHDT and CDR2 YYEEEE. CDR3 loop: CASSRGGAGLHREQFF. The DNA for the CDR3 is TGTGCCAGCAGCCGCGGGGGTGCAGGGCTCCATCGGGAGCAGTTCTTC.

The chain's CDR3 is CASSPTGREQYQPQHF. CDR3 coding DNA: TGTGCCAGCTCACCAACAGGCAGGGAGCAATATCAGCCCCAGCATTTT. The J gene is TRBJ1-5, the V gene TRBV18; maybe TRBD1 (5 bases). There are 16 residues in the CDR3. Trimming left V 2 bases short and J 5 bases short, with 16 bases between. Germline values: CDR1 KGHSH, CDR2 LQKENI. Based on the CDR3 plus reference TRBV18 and TRBJ1-5, the full variable domain is NAGVMQNPRHLVRRRGQEARLRCSPMKGHSHVYWYRQLPEEGLKFMVYLQKENIIDESGMPKERFSAEFPKEGPSILRIQQVVRGDSAAYFCASSPTGREQYQPQHFGDGTRLSIL.

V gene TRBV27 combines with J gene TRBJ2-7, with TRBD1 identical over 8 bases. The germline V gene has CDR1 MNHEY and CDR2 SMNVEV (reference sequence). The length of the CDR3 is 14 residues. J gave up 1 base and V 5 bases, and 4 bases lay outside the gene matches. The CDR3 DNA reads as TGTGCCAGCAGTGCTACAGGGGGATCCTACGAGCAGTACTTC. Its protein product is CASSATGGSYEQYF.

CDR3 bases: TGTGCCACCAGGGGATACTCTAGCACAGATACGCAGTATTTT. Residues: CATRGYSSTDTQYF. J is TRBJ2-3 and V is TRBV2; D possibly corresponds to TRBD1 (6 bases). The CDR3 runs 14 residues. From germline, CDR1 is SNHLY and CDR2 FYNNEI. V was clipped by 10 bases and J by 0 bases, with 14 bases between them.

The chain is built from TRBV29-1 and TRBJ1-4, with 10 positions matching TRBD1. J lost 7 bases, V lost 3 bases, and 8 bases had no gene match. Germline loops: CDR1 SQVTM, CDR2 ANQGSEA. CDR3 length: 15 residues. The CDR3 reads CSVDLDRTGGEKLFF. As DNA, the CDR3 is TGCAGCGTTGACCTGGACCGGACAGGGGGTGAAAAACTGTTTTTT.

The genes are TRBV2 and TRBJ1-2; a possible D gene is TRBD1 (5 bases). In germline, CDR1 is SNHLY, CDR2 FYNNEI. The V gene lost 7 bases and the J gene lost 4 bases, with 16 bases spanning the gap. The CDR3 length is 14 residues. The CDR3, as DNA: TGTGCCAGCAAGGGGCAGATCTCAAGCTATGGCTACACCTTC. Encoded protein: CASKGQISSYGYTF.

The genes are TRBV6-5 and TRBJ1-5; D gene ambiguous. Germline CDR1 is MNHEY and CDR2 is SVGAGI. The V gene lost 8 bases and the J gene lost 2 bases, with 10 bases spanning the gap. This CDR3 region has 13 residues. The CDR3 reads CASGVRGNQPQHF. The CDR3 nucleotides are TGTGCCAGCGGAGTGAGGGGCAATCAGCCCCAGCATTTT.

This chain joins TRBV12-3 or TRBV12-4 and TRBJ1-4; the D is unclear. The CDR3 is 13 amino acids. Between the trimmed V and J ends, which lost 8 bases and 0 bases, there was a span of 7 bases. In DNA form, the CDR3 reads TGTGCCAGCTTCGATTCAACTAATGAAAAACTGTTTTTT. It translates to CASFDSTNEKLFF.

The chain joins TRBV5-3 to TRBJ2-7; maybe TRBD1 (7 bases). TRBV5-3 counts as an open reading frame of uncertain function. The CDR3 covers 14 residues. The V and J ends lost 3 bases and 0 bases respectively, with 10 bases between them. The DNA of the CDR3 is TGTGCCAGAAGCTGCGGGACAGACTCCTACGAGCAGTACTTC. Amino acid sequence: CARSCGTDSYEQYF.

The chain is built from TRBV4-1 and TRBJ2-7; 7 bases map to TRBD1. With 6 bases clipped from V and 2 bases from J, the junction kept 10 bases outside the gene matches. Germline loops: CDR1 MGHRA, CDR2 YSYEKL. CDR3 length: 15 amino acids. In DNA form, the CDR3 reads TGCGCCAGCAGACAGAGGGGACAGACCACCTACGAGCAGTACTTC. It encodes CASRQRGQTTYEQYF.

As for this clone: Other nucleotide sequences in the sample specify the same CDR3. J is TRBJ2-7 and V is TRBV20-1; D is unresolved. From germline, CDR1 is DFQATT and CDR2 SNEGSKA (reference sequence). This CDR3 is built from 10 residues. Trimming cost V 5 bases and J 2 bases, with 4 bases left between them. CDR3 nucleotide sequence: TGCAGTGCTGGCCCCTACGAGCAGTACTTC. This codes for CSAGPYEQYF.

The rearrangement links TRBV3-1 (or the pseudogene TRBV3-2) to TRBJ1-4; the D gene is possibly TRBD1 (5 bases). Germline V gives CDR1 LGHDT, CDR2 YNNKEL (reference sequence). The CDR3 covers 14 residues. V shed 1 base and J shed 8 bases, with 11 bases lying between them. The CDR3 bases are TGTGCCAGCAGCCAAGTAGGGGCGATCGAAAAACTGTTTTTT. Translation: CASSQVGAIEKLFF.

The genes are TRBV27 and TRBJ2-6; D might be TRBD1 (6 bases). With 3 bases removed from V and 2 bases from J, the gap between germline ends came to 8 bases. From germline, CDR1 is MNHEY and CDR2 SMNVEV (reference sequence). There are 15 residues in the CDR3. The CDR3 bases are TGTGCCAGCAGTTTTCACAGGGCTGGGGCCAACGTCCTGACTTTC. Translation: CASSFHRAGANVLTF. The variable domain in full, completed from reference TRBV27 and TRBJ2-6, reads EAQVTQNPRYLITVTGKKLTVTCSQNMNHEYMSWYRQDPGLGLRQIYYSMNVEVTDKGDVPEGYKVSRKEKRNFPLILESPSPNQTSLYFCASSFHRAGANVLTFGAGSRLTVL.

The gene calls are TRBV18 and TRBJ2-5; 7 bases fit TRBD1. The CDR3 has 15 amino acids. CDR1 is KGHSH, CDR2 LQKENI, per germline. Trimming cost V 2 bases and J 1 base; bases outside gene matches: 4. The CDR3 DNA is TGTGCCAGCTCACCAGATGACAGGGCCCAAGAGACCCAGTACTTC. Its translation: CASSPDDRAQETQYF.

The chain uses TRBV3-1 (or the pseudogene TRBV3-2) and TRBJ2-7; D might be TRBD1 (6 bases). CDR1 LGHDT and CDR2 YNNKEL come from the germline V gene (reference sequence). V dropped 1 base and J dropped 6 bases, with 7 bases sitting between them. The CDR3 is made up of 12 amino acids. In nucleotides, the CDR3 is TGTGCCAGCAGCCAAGCCAGGGGCGAGCAGTACTTC. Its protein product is CASSQARGEQYF.

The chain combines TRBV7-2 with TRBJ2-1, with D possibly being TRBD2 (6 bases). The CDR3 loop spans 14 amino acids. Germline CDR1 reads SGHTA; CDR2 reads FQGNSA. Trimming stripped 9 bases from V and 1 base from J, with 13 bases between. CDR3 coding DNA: TGTGCCAGTCACAGACTAGTTTCCTACAATGAGCAGTTCTTC. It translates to CASHRLVSYNEQFF.

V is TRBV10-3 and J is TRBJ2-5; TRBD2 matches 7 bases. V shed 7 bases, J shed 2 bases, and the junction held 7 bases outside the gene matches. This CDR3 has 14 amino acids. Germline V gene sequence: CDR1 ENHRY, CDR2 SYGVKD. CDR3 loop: CAIMKGGEQETQYF. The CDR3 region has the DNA TGTGCCATCATGAAGGGAGGGGAACAAGAGACCCAGTACTTC.

This CDR3 is CSVERRNTEAFF. For the CDR3, the DNA is TGCAGCGTTGAGCGCCGGAACACTGAAGCTTTCTTT. J is TRBJ1-1 and V is TRBV29-1; D is undetermined. Looked up from germline, CDR1 is SQVTM and CDR2 is ANQGSEA. This CDR3 is built from 12 residues. The V gene lost 3 bases and the J gene lost 1 base, with 6 bases spanning the gap. Drawing the rest from reference TRBV29-1 and TRBJ1-1, the complete variable domain is SAVISQKPSRDICQRGTSLTIQCQVDSQVTMMFWYRQQPGQSLTLIATANQGSEATYESGFVIDKFPISRPNLTFSTLTVSNMSPEDSSIYLCSVERRNTEAFFGQGTRLTVV.

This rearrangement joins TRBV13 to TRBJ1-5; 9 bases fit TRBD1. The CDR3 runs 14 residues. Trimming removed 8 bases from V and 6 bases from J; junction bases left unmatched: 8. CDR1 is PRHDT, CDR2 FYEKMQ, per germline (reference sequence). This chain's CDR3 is CASSKGTGFQPQHF. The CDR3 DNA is TGTGCCAGCTCCAAGGGGACAGGGTTTCAGCCCCAGCATTTT. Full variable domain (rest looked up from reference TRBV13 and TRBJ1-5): AAGVIQSPRHLIKEKRETATLKCYPIPRHDTVYWYQQGPGQDPQFLISFYEKMQSDKGSIPDRFSAQQFSDYHSELNMSSLELGDSALYFCASSKGTGFQPQHFGDGTRLSIL.

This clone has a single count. CDR3 DNA sequence: TGTGCCAGCTCACCTGGGACCTCTCCAGGAAACACCATATATTTT. Its translation is CASSPGTSPGNTIYF. The chain couples TRBV18 to TRBJ1-3, with D maybe TRBD1 (5 bases). Germline V CDR1 and CDR2: KGHSH, LQKENI. The CDR3 is 15 amino acids. Trimming took 3 bases from V and 4 from J, leaving 13 bases between them.

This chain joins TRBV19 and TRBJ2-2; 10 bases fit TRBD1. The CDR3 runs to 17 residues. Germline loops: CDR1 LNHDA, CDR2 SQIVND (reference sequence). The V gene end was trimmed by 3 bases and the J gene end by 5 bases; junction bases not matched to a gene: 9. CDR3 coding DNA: TGTGCCAGTAGTATCCCTGGGACAGGGGTTGGGACCGGGGAGCTGTTTTTT. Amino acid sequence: CASSIPGTGVGTGELFF.

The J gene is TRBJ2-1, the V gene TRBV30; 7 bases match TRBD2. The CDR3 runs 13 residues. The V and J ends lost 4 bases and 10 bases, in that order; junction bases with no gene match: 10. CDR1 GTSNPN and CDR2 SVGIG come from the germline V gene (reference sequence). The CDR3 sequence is CAWTPTSPGEQFF. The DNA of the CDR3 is TGTGCCTGGACCCCGACTAGCCCGGGAGAGCAGTTCTTC.

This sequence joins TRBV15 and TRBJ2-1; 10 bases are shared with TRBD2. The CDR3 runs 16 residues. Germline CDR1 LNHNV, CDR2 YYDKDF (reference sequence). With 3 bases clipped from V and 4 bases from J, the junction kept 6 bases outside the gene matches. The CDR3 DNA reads TGTGCCACCAGCAGCCTCGGACTAGCGGAATACAATGAGCAGTTCTTC. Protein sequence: CATSSLGLAEYNEQFF.

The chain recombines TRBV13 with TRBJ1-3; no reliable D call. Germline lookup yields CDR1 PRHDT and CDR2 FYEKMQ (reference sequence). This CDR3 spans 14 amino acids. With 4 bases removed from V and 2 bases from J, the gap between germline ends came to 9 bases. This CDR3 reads CASSWTTTGNTIYF. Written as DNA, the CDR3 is TGTGCCAGCAGCTGGACTACGACTGGAAACACCATATATTTT.

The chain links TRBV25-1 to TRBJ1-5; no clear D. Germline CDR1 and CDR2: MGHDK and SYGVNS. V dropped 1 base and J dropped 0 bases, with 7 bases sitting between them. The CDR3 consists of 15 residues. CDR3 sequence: CASSESGTSNQPQHF. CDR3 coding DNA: TGTGCCAGCAGTGAATCGGGCACTAGCAATCAGCCCCAGCATTTT.

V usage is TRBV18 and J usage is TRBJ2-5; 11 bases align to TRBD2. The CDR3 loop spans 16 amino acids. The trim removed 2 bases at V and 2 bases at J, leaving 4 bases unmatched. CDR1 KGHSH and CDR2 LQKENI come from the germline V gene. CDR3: CASSPGTSGIQETQYF. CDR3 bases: TGTGCCAGCTCACCAGGGACTAGCGGAATTCAAGAGACCCAGTACTTC.